What follows describes a single T cell receptor (beta chain). Original data processing: Reference gene primer amplification in the assay estimated nucleated cell counts. Assay: immunoSEQ multiplex PCR; the TCRdb copy retains only in-frame clones and omits some. V and J calls and clone size are as listed in that table; D and trimming were resolved from the DNA. The table records fewer than 200,000 clones, approximately 84% of them present only once. Germline CDR1 and CDR2: MGHRA and YSYEKL. This CDR3 has 15 amino acids. Trimming shortened V by 1 base and J by 3 bases, and 10 bases separated the two germline ends. This sample was taken from a study of blood T cell repertoires in COVID-19. As for the study in general: Sites across the United States, Italy and Spain contributed samples from acute and convalescent COVID-19. In each case, the material was cDNA or gDNA derived from T cells, B-cell-depleted T cells, or PBMCs.

This TCR came from a human donor in a cohort sampled during active COVID-19. The sample taken for sequencing was peripheral blood. The V gene is TRBV4-1, the J gene TRBJ1-5; D gene ambiguous. The DNA for the CDR3 is TGCGCCAGCAGCCAAGGGCAGGCGTTCAATCAGCCCCAGCATTTT. Amino acid sequence: CASSQGQAFNQPQHF.